This T cell receptor (beta chain) was captured in a study of shared T cell receptors in the human thymus. Measured with immunoSEQ multiplex PCR; TCRdb has only the in-frame clones, and not every one. The table lists over 450,000 clones, around three quarters of them singletons. V was cut by 4 bases and J by 6 bases, with 17 bases left in between. CDR3 size: 15 residues. Germline V gives CDR1 SGHTA, CDR2 FQGNSA. Separately, the same data were catalogued under a study of human thymus T cells. That work states: Corrective cardiac surgery supplied the resected thymus tissue.

This chain joins TRBV7-2 and TRBJ2-3; D is possibly TRBD2 (5 bases). Sequences were obtained from thymocytes. This clonotype originated in a boy in the first two years of life with a congenital heart defect. The CDR3 spells CASSSLQRFRDTQYF. In DNA form, the CDR3 reads TGTGCCAGCAGCTCCCTCCAGCGGTTCAGGGATACGCAGTATTTT.